The 3 T cell receptor beta chains given below trace back to one sample, sequenced in a study of shared clonotypes between healthy human individuals (dated by TCRdb to the early 2020s). The library was obtained by the immunoSEQ multiplex PCR assay. Here the immuneACCESS table is served through TCRdb, limited to in-frame sequences with V and J called. Missing clones are a known gap in these copies; in checked studies unresolved V genes cover under half, and the rest lacks a known reason. The sample yields 2 million to 3 million clones; approximately 90% were counted once. The leading ten clones occupy around 0.14% of the sample. Sequencing was done on a sample of naive CD4+ T cells sorted from blood. The cell subset or site label of this sample denotes: CD45RA+ positively selected. These receptors were obtained from a man between 18 and 35 years old in good health.

V and J are TRBV7-6 and TRBJ2-5; D may be TRBD2 (5 bases). This CDR3 is built from 14 residues. The V and J ends lost 5 bases and 2 bases respectively, with 12 bases between them. Germline V gene lookup returns CDR1 SGHVS and CDR2 FNYEAQ. CDR3 DNA sequence: TGTGCCAGCAGCGCGGACTGGGAACAAGAGACCCAGTACTTC. Residues: CASSADWEQETQYF.

This clone was seen more than once but under ten times. The sample holds other DNA sequences that translate to the same CDR3. The chain carries TRBV28 and TRBJ1-5, with D tentatively TRBD1 (5 bases). The CDR3 covers 12 residues. The ends were cut back, 3 bases at V and 6 bases at J, with 6 bases in the middle. CDR1 is MDHEN and CDR2 is SYDVKM in the germline V gene. CDR3 region: CASSLGGQPQHF. As DNA, the CDR3 is TGTGCCAGCAGTTTGGGGGGTCAGCCCCAGCATTTT.

As regards this clone: Other nucleotide sequences from this sample produce the same CDR3. This chain links TRBV6-5 with TRBJ2-7; TRBD2 matches 9 bases. Trimming removed 2 bases from V and 2 bases from J; junction bases left unmatched: 4. This CDR3 region has 15 residues. The germline V gene has CDR1 MNHEY and CDR2 SVGAGI. The CDR3 DNA reads as TGTGCCAGCAGTTACGGGCTAGCGGGGACCTACGAGCAGTACTTC. Protein sequence: CASSYGLAGTYEQYF.